A selection of T cell receptor beta chains follows, all from one sample in a study of T-cell memory formation after mild COVID-19. Via MiXCR, TCRdb re-called the 5' RACE reads, giving one row per CDR3 protein. The sample contains more than 100,000 distinct CDR3 sequences, about 17% of which appear only once. Sequenced sample: PBMCs or a T cell subset sorted from them (not recorded which). The receptors derive from a man between 18 and 29 years old who had mild COVID-19 (a few samples of this study predate the infection). Cell type and time point are not known. CDR3s include the opening cysteine and the closing phenylalanine or tryptophan. Fields, in order: CDR3 protein, CDR3 DNA, clone size, V gene, J gene, D gene. A D gene is named only where the DNA matches it firmly. Clone sizes are given selectively: once, few, many, or a class where the clone is expanded.

cdr3_aa: CASSSAVGSGANVLTF
cdr3_nt: TGTGCCAGCAGTTCCGCGGTAGGCTCTGGGGCCAACGTCCTGACTTTC
clone_size: NA
v_call: TRBV6-5
j_call: TRBJ2-6
d_call: NA

cdr3_aa: CASSFHKLAGRPETQYF
cdr3_nt: TGTGCCAGCAGTTTCCACAAACTAGCGGGACGGCCTGAGACCCAGTACTTC
clone_size: many
v_call: TRBV27
j_call: TRBJ2-5
d_call: TRBD2

cdr3_aa: CSARDQPGANVLTF
cdr3_nt: TGCAGTGCTAGAGATCAACCTGGGGCCAACGTCCTGACTTTC
clone_size: NA
v_call: TRBV20-1
j_call: TRBJ2-6
d_call: NA

cdr3_aa: CASSLGDLTQYF
cdr3_nt: TGTGCCAGCAGCTTAGGGGACTTAACGCAGTATTTT
clone_size: few
v_call: TRBV7-2
j_call: TRBJ2-3
d_call: NA

cdr3_aa: CSVEGGLGQGVTEAFF
cdr3_nt: TGCAGCGTTGAAGGTGGGTTAGGACAGGGGGTCACTGAAGCTTTCTTT
clone_size: NA
v_call: TRBV29-1
j_call: TRBJ1-1
d_call: TRBD1

cdr3_aa: CASSVGTNTGELFF
cdr3_nt: TGTGCCAGCAGCGTAGGCACCAACACCGGGGAGCTGTTTTTT
clone_size: many
v_call: TRBV9
j_call: TRBJ2-2
d_call: NA

cdr3_aa: CASSKNSDVPGLAKNIQYF
cdr3_nt: TGTGCCAGCAGCAAAAATTCGGACGTCCCGGGGTTGGCCAAAAACATTCAGTACTTC
clone_size: NA
v_call: TRBV21-1
j_call: TRBJ2-4
d_call: NA

cdr3_aa: CAGRPQGPEQFF
cdr3_nt: TGTGCCGGCCGGCCCCAGGGGCCTGAGCAGTTCTTC
clone_size: many
v_call: TRBV2
j_call: TRBJ2-1
d_call: NA

cdr3_aa: CASSSRTGEEGYTF
cdr3_nt: TGCGCCAGCAGCTCTAGGACAGGGGAGGAGGGCTACACCTTC
clone_size: NA
v_call: TRBV5-1
j_call: TRBJ1-2
d_call: TRBD1

cdr3_aa: CASSPDRPVNSPLHF
cdr3_nt: TGTGCCAGCAGTCCGGACAGGCCGGTCAATTCACCCCTCCACTTT
clone_size: NA
v_call: TRBV6-5
j_call: TRBJ1-6
d_call: TRBD1

cdr3_aa: CASSLDRASGGNYEQYF
cdr3_nt: TGTGCCAGCAGTTTAGATCGGGCTAGCGGGGGGAACTACGAGCAGTACTTC
clone_size: NA
v_call: TRBV12-3/TRBV12-4
j_call: TRBJ2-7
d_call: TRBD2

cdr3_aa: CASRRGPASGAQYF
cdr3_nt: TGTGCCAGCAGGAGGGGACCGGCGAGTGGGGCCCAGTACTTC
clone_size: few
v_call: TRBV2
j_call: TRBJ2-5
d_call: NA

cdr3_aa: CASSLDIRGAAGYTF
cdr3_nt: TGTGCCAGCAGCTTAGATATCCGAGGGGCGGCTGGCTACACCTTC
clone_size: few
v_call: TRBV7-2
j_call: TRBJ1-2
d_call: NA

cdr3_aa: CASRRGEADTDTQYF
cdr3_nt: TGTGCCAGCAGGCGCGGGGAAGCCGACACAGATACGCAGTATTTT
clone_size: NA
v_call: TRBV5-8
j_call: TRBJ2-3
d_call: NA

cdr3_aa: CAAGGSGSYNEQFF
cdr3_nt: TGTGCCGCCGGGGGGAGCGGTTCCTACAATGAGCAGTTCTTC
clone_size: NA
v_call: TRBV7-9
j_call: TRBJ2-1
d_call: TRBD2

cdr3_aa: CASSLGTGTTDTQYF
cdr3_nt: TGCGCCAGCAGCTTGGGGACAGGGACTACAGATACGCAGTATTTT
clone_size: NA
v_call: TRBV5-1
j_call: TRBJ2-3
d_call: TRBD1

cdr3_aa: CAIRRQGPDTQYF
cdr3_nt: TGTGCCATCAGGAGACAGGGCCCAGATACGCAGTATTTT
clone_size: NA
v_call: TRBV10-3
j_call: TRBJ2-3
d_call: TRBD1

cdr3_aa: CSARVPGTPNTGELFF
cdr3_nt: TGCAGTGCTAGGGTCCCCGGGACACCGAACACCGGGGAGCTGTTTTTT
clone_size: NA
v_call: TRBV20-1
j_call: TRBJ2-2
d_call: NA

cdr3_aa: CASSQQGREQFF
cdr3_nt: TGTGCCAGCTCACAACAGGGGCGAGAGCAGTTCTTC
clone_size: few
v_call: TRBV18
j_call: TRBJ2-1
d_call: TRBD1

cdr3_aa: CASSLLGGAGKNEKLFF
cdr3_nt: TGTGCCAGCAGCTTGCTAGGGGGCGCGGGAAAGAATGAAAAACTGTTTTTT
clone_size: few
v_call: TRBV5-4
j_call: TRBJ1-4
d_call: TRBD1

cdr3_aa: CASSLTAGDTEAFF
cdr3_nt: TGTGCCAGCAGTTTGACCGCGGGGGACACTGAAGCTTTCTTT
clone_size: few
v_call: TRBV12-3/TRBV12-4
j_call: TRBJ1-1
d_call: NA

cdr3_aa: CAISDQGLNYGYTF
cdr3_nt: TGTGCCATCAGTGATCAGGGGCTCAACTATGGCTACACCTTC
clone_size: few
v_call: TRBV10-3
j_call: TRBJ1-2
d_call: NA

cdr3_aa: CSARDLSPASETQYF
cdr3_nt: TGCAGTGCTAGAGATCTGTCCCCCGCATCGGAGACCCAGTACTTC
clone_size: NA
v_call: TRBV20-1
j_call: TRBJ2-5
d_call: NA

cdr3_aa: CASTNIAGVVKNIQYF
cdr3_nt: TGTGCCAGCACCAATATAGCGGGGGTGGTCAAAAACATTCAGTACTTC
clone_size: few
v_call: TRBV12-3/TRBV12-4
j_call: TRBJ2-4
d_call: TRBD2

cdr3_aa: CASSWTGENTEAFF
cdr3_nt: TGTGCCAGCTCATGGACAGGAGAGAACACTGAAGCTTTCTTT
clone_size: NA
v_call: TRBV18
j_call: TRBJ1-1
d_call: TRBD1

cdr3_aa: CASSLAPSVDTQYF
cdr3_nt: TGTGCCAGCAGCTTGGCCCCTAGCGTGGATACGCAGTATTTT
clone_size: few
v_call: TRBV5-5
j_call: TRBJ2-3
d_call: NA

cdr3_aa: CASSGRMAGGPYEQYF
cdr3_nt: TGCGCCAGCAGTGGTCGAATGGCGGGGGGCCCCTACGAGCAGTACTTC
clone_size: NA
v_call: TRBV10-2
j_call: TRBJ2-7
d_call: TRBD2

cdr3_aa: CASSLVNRGTEAFF
cdr3_nt: TGTGCCAGCAGCTTAGTGAACAGGGGAACTGAAGCTTTCTTT
clone_size: few
v_call: TRBV7-6
j_call: TRBJ1-1
d_call: TRBD1

cdr3_aa: CASSGTTGSYGYTF
cdr3_nt: TGTGCCAGCAGCGGGACCACAGGGAGCTATGGCTACACCTTC
clone_size: NA
v_call: TRBV9
j_call: TRBJ1-2
d_call: NA

cdr3_aa: CASSISPYKNTEAFF
cdr3_nt: TGTGCCAGTAGTATCAGTCCCTACAAGAACACTGAAGCTTTCTTT
clone_size: few
v_call: TRBV19
j_call: TRBJ1-1
d_call: NA

cdr3_aa: CASTSIVGQGGYTF
cdr3_nt: TGTGCCAGCACCTCGATCGTCGGGCAGGGAGGCTACACCTTC
clone_size: once
v_call: TRBV11-2
j_call: TRBJ1-2
d_call: NA

cdr3_aa: CASSLAPQGGQFF
cdr3_nt: TGTGCCAGCAGCCTGGCACCCCAGGGGGGGCAGTTCTTC
clone_size: few
v_call: TRBV7-2
j_call: TRBJ2-1
d_call: NA

cdr3_aa: CAWSSREDQPQHF
cdr3_nt: TGTGCCTGGAGTTCCAGGGAGGACCAGCCCCAGCATTTT
clone_size: once
v_call: TRBV30
j_call: TRBJ1-5
d_call: NA

cdr3_aa: CASSLARYQGPQHF
cdr3_nt: TGTGCCAGCAGCTTAGCACGATATCAAGGGCCCCAGCATTTT
clone_size: few
v_call: TRBV7-2
j_call: TRBJ1-5
d_call: NA

cdr3_aa: CASSLGWQETQYF
cdr3_nt: TGTGCCAGCAGCTTAGGATGGCAAGAGACCCAGTACTTC
clone_size: few
v_call: TRBV7-6
j_call: TRBJ2-5
d_call: NA

cdr3_aa: CATSDQTGRGTGELFF
cdr3_nt: TGTGCCACCAGTGACCAGACAGGGAGGGGCACCGGGGAGCTGTTTTTT
clone_size: few
v_call: TRBV24-1
j_call: TRBJ2-2
d_call: NA

cdr3_aa: CASSFWAGVANSPLHF
cdr3_nt: TGTGCCAGCAGCTTTTGGGCCGGGGTTGCGAATTCACCCCTCCACTTT
clone_size: NA
v_call: TRBV7-8
j_call: TRBJ1-6
d_call: NA

cdr3_aa: CASSSPSGTNEAFF
cdr3_nt: TGTGCCAGCAGCTCCCCCTCCGGGACAAATGAAGCTTTCTTT
clone_size: few
v_call: TRBV5-4
j_call: TRBJ1-1
d_call: NA

cdr3_aa: CASSSGQGGNYGYTF
cdr3_nt: TGTGCCAGCAGCTCGGGACAGGGGGGGAACTATGGCTACACCTTC
clone_size: NA
v_call: TRBV11-2
j_call: TRBJ1-2
d_call: TRBD1

cdr3_aa: CASSRWAEYTDTQYF
cdr3_nt: TGTGCCAGCAGTAGGTGGGCGGAGTACACAGATACGCAGTATTTT
clone_size: few
v_call: TRBV2
j_call: TRBJ2-3
d_call: NA

cdr3_aa: CASSPTGDTQYF
cdr3_nt: TGTGCTAGCAGCCCGACAGGAGATACGCAGTATTTT
clone_size: many
v_call: TRBV6-2/TRBV6-3
j_call: TRBJ2-3
d_call: NA

cdr3_aa: CASSLLGHGQGARGTEAFF
cdr3_nt: TGTGCCAGCAGCCTGCTGGGCCACGGACAGGGGGCTAGGGGCACTGAAGCTTTCTTT
clone_size: few
v_call: TRBV5-5
j_call: TRBJ1-1
d_call: TRBD1

cdr3_aa: CASSFVPEETQYF
cdr3_nt: TGTGCCAGCAGTTTCGTGCCCGAGGAGACCCAGTACTTC
clone_size: NA
v_call: TRBV12-3/TRBV12-4
j_call: TRBJ2-5
d_call: NA

cdr3_aa: CASSPAGGEGMETQYF
cdr3_nt: TGTGCCAGTAGCCCCGCGGGCGGAGAGGGAATGGAGACCCAGTACTTC
clone_size: few
v_call: TRBV19
j_call: TRBJ2-5
d_call: NA

cdr3_aa: CASSPAGLNTGELFF
cdr3_nt: TGTGCCAGCAGCCCCGCAGGGTTGAACACCGGGGAGCTGTTTTTT
clone_size: NA
v_call: TRBV7-3
j_call: TRBJ2-2
d_call: NA

cdr3_aa: CASSFGWNGAYEQYF
cdr3_nt: TGTGCCAGCAGCTTTGGTTGGAACGGAGCCTACGAGCAGTACTTC
clone_size: NA
v_call: TRBV7-2
j_call: TRBJ2-7
d_call: NA

cdr3_aa: CASSREAGNGYTF
cdr3_nt: TGTGCCAGCAGCCGAGAAGCAGGCAATGGCTACACCTTC
clone_size: few
v_call: TRBV7-2
j_call: TRBJ1-2
d_call: NA

cdr3_aa: CASSQGFGDTGELFF
cdr3_nt: TGCGCCAGCAGCCAAGGGTTCGGGGACACCGGGGAGCTGTTTTTT
clone_size: NA
v_call: TRBV4-3
j_call: TRBJ2-2
d_call: NA

cdr3_aa: CASRETGNEQYF
cdr3_nt: TGTGCCAGCAGGGAAACAGGGAACGAGCAGTACTTC
clone_size: NA
v_call: TRBV2
j_call: TRBJ2-7
d_call: NA

cdr3_aa: CASTLGVPYEKYF
cdr3_nt: TGCGCCAGCACGCTGGGGGTGCCCTACGAGAAGTACTTC
clone_size: once
v_call: TRBV5-1
j_call: TRBJ2-7
d_call: NA